The 15 T cell receptor beta chains listed next were all sequenced from one sample in a study of shared clonotypes between healthy human individuals. Some clones are missing from TCRdb's copy, which holds only in-frame ones; the method was immunoSEQ multiplex PCR. The table has about 2 million clones, 85% to 95% seen once. CD8 cells regarded as naive lacked CD45RO, were positively chosen for CCR7, and omitted terminally differentiated effector memory CD45RA+ cells. Sequencing was done on a sample of naive CD8+ T cells sorted from blood. The receptors stem from a man younger than 35 in good health.

The sample holds one count of this clone. This sequence joins TRBV19 and TRBJ1-1; the D is unclear. V gave up 3 bases and J gave up 1 base, with 9 bases separating them. Germline CDR1 and CDR2: LNHDA and SQIVND (reference sequence). This CDR3 spans 14 amino acids. The chain's CDR3 is CASSIMIENTEAFF. The CDR3 bases are TGTGCCAGTAGTATTATGATTGAGAACACTGAAGCTTTCTTT.

This clone has only one observation. This chain connects TRBV11-2 to TRBJ2-7, with D possibly TRBD1 on 6 matching bases. Germline lookup yields CDR1 SGHAT and CDR2 FQNNGV. V lost 0 bases to trimming and J lost 7 bases, with 16 bases between them. The CDR3 is made up of 15 amino acids. As DNA, the CDR3 is TGTGCCAGCAGCTTAGAAGGGGGAAATCTCTCGGAGCAGTACTTC. Its translation: CASSLEGGNLSEQYF. Filled out from reference TRBV11-2 and TRBJ2-7, the complete variable domain reads EAGVAQSPRYKIIEKRQSVAFWCNPISGHATLYWYQQILGQGPKLLIQFQNNGVVDDSQLPKDRFSAERLKGVDSTLKIQPAKLEDSAVYLCASSLEGGNLSEQYFGPGTRLTVT.

The chain links TRBV9 to TRBJ2-3, with 7 bases that match TRBD2. Germline loops: CDR1 SGDLS, CDR2 YYNGEE. The CDR3 length is 14 residues. The V and J ends lost 3 bases and 6 bases, in that order; junction bases with no gene match: 7. The CDR3 protein is CASSAPTSDDTQYF. In nucleotides, the CDR3 is TGTGCCAGCAGCGCGCCTACTAGCGACGATACGCAGTATTTT.

J is TRBJ1-5 and V is TRBV30; no firm D call. The CDR3 has 12 amino acids. Per germline, CDR1 GTSNPN and CDR2 SVGIG (reference sequence). V was clipped by 3 bases and J by 9 bases, with 12 bases between them. CDR3 region: CAWSVLGWPQHF. Here the CDR3 DNA reads TGTGCCTGGAGCGTTCTCGGGTGGCCCCAGCATTTT. The whole variable domain, filled in from reference TRBV30 and TRBJ1-5, reads SQTIHQWPATLVQPVGSPLSLECTVEGTSNPNLYWYRQAAGRGLQLLFYSVGIGQISSEVPQNLSASRPQDRQFILSSKKLLLSDSGFYLCAWSVLGWPQHFGDGTRLSIL.

There are a few counts of this clone. The chain has TRBV7-6 and TRBJ2-7; possibly TRBD2 for D (6 bases). The length of the CDR3 is 14 residues. V gave up 1 base and J gave up 1 base, with 8 bases separating them. Germline CDR1 reads SGHVS; CDR2 reads FNYEAQ. CDR3 protein: CASSLGGVSYEQYF. CDR3 coding DNA: TGTGCCAGCAGCTTAGGGGGGGTATCCTACGAGCAGTACTTC.

The chain recombines TRBV27 with TRBJ2-1, with TRBD2 identical over 8 bases. V lost 3 bases, J lost 3 bases, and 4 bases stayed unmatched. The germline V gene has CDR1 MNHEY and CDR2 SMNVEV (reference sequence). CDR3 length equals 15 residues. CDR3 amino acids: CASSFLGTSYNEQFF. CDR3 sequence (DNA): TGTGCCAGCAGTTTTTTAGGGACTAGCTACAATGAGCAGTTCTTC.

The chain joins TRBV13 to TRBJ1-1, with no clear D. Per germline, CDR1 PRHDT and CDR2 FYEKMQ (reference sequence). The V and J ends lost 4 bases and 5 bases respectively, with 17 bases between them. The CDR3 covers 15 residues. CDR3 in DNA: TGTGCCAGCAGCTCAGAGGGCCTCGCGGGAACTGAAGCTTTCTTT. Protein: CASSSEGLAGTEAFF.

This chain uses TRBV11-3 with TRBJ1-3; 7 nucleotides agree with TRBD1. The J segment lost 4 bases and the V segment lost 5 bases, leaving 14 bases of the junction unmatched. The V gene's germline CDR1 is SGHNT and CDR2 YENEEA. The CDR3 extends over 17 amino acids. The chain's CDR3 is CASSRSRDSVGGNTIYF. In DNA form, the CDR3 reads TGTGCCAGCAGCCGAAGTCGGGACAGCGTGGGCGGAAACACCATATATTTT. Looking up the rest from reference TRBV11-3 and TRBJ1-3 gives the full variable domain: EAGVVQSPRYKIIEKKQPVAFWCNPISGHNTLYWYLQNLGQGPELLIRYENEEAVDDSQLPKDRFSAERLKGVDSTLKIQPAELGDSAVYLCASSRSRDSVGGNTIYFGEGSWLTVV.

A word on this clone: The sample has other DNA sequences that encode this CDR3 too. This sequence joins TRBV2 and TRBJ2-7; 9 bases line up with TRBD1. Germline values: CDR1 SNHLY, CDR2 FYNNEI. Unmatched junction bases numbered 4, after V lost 4 bases and J lost 0 bases. The CDR3 loop spans 15 amino acids. The CDR3 nucleotides are TGTGCCAGCAGTGTCGGACAGGGGAGCTCCTACGAGCAGTACTTC. Its protein product is CASSVGQGSSYEQYF.

The chain recombines TRBV5-1 with TRBJ1-2; 7 nucleotides align to TRBD1. The length of the CDR3 is 16 residues. The J segment lost 1 base and the V segment lost 4 bases, leaving 10 bases of the junction unmatched. Germline CDR1 and CDR2: SGHRS and YFSETQ. CDR3 residues: CASSPEGSGGNYGYTF. DNA for the CDR3: TGCGCCAGCAGCCCCGAGGGGTCAGGGGGTAACTATGGCTACACCTTC.

The gene calls are TRBV7-9 and TRBJ2-7, with 7 bases fitting TRBD1. CDR1 is SEHNR and CDR2 is FQNEAQ in the germline V gene (reference sequence). The CDR3 runs to 13 residues. V trimming: 5 bases; J trimming: 6 bases; junction bases outside the gene matches: 7. CDR3 DNA: TGTGCCAGCAGCCATAAGACAGGGCCCGAGCAGTACTTC. It codes for CASSHKTGPEQYF.

This sequence joins TRBV13 and TRBJ2-1; maybe TRBD1 (6 bases). The germline V gene has CDR1 PRHDT and CDR2 FYEKMQ (reference sequence). This CDR3 is built from 16 residues. Trimming left V 5 bases short and J 8 bases short, with 22 bases between. In nucleotides, the CDR3 is TGTGCCAGCAGCCCACCCGCCTGGGGGCGTCAGGATGAGCAGTTCTTC. It specifies CASSPPAWGRQDEQFF.

The gene calls are TRBV2 and TRBJ2-7; TRBD1 is a possible D gene (5 bases). CDR1 is SNHLY, CDR2 FYNNEI, per germline. V lost 2 bases, J lost 2 bases, and 13 bases lay in between. There are 15 residues in the CDR3. This CDR3 is CASSETGSSTYEQYF. The CDR3 DNA is TGTGCCAGCAGTGAAACAGGAAGCTCAACCTACGAGCAGTACTTC.

The rearrangement joins TRBV5-4 to TRBJ1-5; unclear D gene. The germline V gene has CDR1 SGHNT and CDR2 YYREEE (reference sequence). The CDR3 covers 14 residues. The germline V and J ends were trimmed by 3 bases and 4 bases, with 11 bases remaining between them. CDR3 bases: TGTGCCAGCAGCTACGGACGGGGAAATCAGCCCCAGCATTTT. This sequence encodes CASSYGRGNQPQHF.

The chain combines TRBV27 with TRBJ1-1; 7 bases line up with TRBD1. This CDR3 comprises 16 residues. CDR1 and CDR2 from the germline V gene are MNHEY and SMNVEV (reference sequence). V shed 2 bases and J 2 bases; nucleotides not matched to a gene: 8. In DNA form, the CDR3 reads TGTGCCAGCAGTTTACCCACAGGGGCCTTCAACACTGAAGCTTTCTTT. Translating gives CASSLPTGAFNTEAFF.